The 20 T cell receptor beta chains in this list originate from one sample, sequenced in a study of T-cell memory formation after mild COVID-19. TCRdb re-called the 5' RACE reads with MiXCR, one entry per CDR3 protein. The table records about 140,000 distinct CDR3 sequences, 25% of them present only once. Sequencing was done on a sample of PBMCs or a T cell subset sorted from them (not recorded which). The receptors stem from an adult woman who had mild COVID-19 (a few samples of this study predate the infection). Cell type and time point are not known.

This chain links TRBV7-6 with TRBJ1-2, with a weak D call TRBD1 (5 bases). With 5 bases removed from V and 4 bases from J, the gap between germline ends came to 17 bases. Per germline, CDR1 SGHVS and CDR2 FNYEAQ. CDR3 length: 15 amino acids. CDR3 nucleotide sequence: TGTGCCAGCAGCCCGGAGCATACAGGATCCTATGGCTACACCTTC. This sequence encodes CASSPEHTGSYGYTF.

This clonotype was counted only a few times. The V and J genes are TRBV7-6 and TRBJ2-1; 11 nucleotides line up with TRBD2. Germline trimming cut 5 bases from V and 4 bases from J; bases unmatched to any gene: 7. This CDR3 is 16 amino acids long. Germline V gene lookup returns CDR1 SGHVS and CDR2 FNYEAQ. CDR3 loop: CASSPALAGVYNEQFF. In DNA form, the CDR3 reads TGTGCCAGCAGCCCCGCACTAGCGGGAGTATACAATGAGCAGTTCTTC.

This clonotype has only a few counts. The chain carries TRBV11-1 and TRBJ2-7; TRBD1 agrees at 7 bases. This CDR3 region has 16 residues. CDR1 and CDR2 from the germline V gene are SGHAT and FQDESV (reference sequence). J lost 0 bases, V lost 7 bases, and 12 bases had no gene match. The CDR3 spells CASNPVRGYTSYEQYF. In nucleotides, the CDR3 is TGTGCCAGCAACCCAGTCAGGGGGTACACCTCCTACGAGCAGTACTTC. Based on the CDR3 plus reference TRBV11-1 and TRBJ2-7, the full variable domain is EAEVAQSPRYKITEKSQAVAFWCDPISGHATLYWYRQILGQGPELLVQFQDESVVDDSQLPKDRFSAERLKGVDSTLKIQPAELGDSAMYLCASNPVRGYTSYEQYFGPGTRLTVT.

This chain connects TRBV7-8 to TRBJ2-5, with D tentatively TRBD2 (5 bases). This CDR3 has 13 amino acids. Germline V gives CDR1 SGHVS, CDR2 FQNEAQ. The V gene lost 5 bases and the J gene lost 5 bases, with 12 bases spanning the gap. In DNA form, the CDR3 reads TGTGCCAGCAGCCCAACTAGTCCCGAGACCCAGTACTTC. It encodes CASSPTSPETQYF.

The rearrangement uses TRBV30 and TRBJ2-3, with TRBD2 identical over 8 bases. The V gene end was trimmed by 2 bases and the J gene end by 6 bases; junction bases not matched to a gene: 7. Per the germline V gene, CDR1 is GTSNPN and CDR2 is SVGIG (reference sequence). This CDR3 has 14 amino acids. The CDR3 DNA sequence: TGTGCCTGGAGTTGGGGCGGGGGGTCGGATACGCAGTATTTT. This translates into CAWSWGGGSDTQYF.

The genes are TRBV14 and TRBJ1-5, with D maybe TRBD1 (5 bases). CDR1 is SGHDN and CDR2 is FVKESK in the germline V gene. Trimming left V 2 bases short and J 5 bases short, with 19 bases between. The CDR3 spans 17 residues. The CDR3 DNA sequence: TGTGCCAGCAGCCAAATCCAGGGCAGCCGCTGGCATCAGCCCCAGCATTTT. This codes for CASSQIQGSRWHQPQHF.

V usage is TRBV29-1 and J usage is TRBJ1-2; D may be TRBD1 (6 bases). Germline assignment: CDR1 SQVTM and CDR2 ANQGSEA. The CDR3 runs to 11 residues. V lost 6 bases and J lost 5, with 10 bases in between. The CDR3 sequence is CSVKTGYGYTF. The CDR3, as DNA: TGCAGCGTAAAAACAGGGTATGGCTACACCTTC.

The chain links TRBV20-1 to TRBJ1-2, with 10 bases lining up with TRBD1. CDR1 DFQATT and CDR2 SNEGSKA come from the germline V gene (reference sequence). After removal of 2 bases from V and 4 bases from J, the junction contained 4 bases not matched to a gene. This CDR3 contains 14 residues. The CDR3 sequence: CSARRQGAVYGYTF. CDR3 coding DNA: TGCAGTGCTAGACGACAGGGGGCCGTCTATGGCTACACCTTC.

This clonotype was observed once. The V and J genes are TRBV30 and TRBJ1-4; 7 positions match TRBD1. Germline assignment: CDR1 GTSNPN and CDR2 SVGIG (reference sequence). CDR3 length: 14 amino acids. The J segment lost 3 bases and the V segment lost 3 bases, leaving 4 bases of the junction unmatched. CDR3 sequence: CAWRRGPANEKLFF. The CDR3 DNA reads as TGTGCCTGGAGGAGGGGGCCAGCTAATGAAAAACTGTTTTTT.

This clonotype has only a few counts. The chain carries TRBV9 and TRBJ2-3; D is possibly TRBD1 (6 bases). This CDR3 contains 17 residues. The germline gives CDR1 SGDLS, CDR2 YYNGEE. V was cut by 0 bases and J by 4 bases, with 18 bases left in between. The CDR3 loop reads CASSVDRDTPGPDTQYF. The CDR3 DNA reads TGTGCCAGCAGCGTAGATCGGGACACCCCGGGTCCAGATACGCAGTATTTT.

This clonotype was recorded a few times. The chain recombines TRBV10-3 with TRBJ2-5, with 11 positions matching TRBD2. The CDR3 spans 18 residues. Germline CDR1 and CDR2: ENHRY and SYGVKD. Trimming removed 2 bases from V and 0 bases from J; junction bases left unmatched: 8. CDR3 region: CAISEQLAGASYQETQYF. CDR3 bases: TGTGCCATCAGTGAGCAACTAGCGGGAGCGTCCTACCAAGAGACCCAGTACTTC.

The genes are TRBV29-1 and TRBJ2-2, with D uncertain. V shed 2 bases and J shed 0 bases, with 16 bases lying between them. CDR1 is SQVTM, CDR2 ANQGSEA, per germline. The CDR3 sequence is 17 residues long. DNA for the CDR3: TGCAGCGTTGAAAGAACAGCTGATGAGTCGAACACCGGGGAGCTGTTTTTT. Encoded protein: CSVERTADESNTGELFF.

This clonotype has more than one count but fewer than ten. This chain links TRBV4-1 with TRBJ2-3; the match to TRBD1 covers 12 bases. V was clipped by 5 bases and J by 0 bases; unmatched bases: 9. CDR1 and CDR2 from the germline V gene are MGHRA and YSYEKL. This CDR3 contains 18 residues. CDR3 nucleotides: TGCGCCAGCAGCTCCCTCGGGACAGGGGGCCTTAGCACAGATACGCAGTATTTT. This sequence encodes CASSSLGTGGLSTDTQYF.

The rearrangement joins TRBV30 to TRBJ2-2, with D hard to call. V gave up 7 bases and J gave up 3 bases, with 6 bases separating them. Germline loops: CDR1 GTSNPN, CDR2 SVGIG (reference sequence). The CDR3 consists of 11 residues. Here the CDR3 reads CASEDTGELFF. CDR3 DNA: TGTGCCTCCGAAGACACCGGGGAGCTGTTTTTT.

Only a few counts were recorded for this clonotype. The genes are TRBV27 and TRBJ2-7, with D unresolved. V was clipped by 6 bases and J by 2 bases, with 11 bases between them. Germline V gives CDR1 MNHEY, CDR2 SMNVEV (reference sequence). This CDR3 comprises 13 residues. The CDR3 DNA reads TGTGCCAGCAGCCCGGCCAGCCCCTACGAGCAGTACTTC. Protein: CASSPASPYEQYF.

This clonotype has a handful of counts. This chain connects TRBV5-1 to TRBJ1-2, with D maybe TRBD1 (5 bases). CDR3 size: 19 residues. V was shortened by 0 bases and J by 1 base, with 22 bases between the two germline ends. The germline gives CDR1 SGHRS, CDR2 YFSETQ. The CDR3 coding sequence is TGCGCCAGCAGCTTGGATGGGAGTTGGGGGGAAACTCTTAACTATGGCTACACCTTC. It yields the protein CASSLDGSWGETLNYGYTF. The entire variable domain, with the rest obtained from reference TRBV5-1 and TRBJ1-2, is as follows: KAGVTQTPRYLIKTRGQQVTLSCSPISGHRSVSWYQQTPGQGLQFLFEYFSETQRNKGNFPGRFSGRQFSNSRSEMNVSTLELGDSALYLCASSLDGSWGETLNYGYTFGSGTRLTVV.

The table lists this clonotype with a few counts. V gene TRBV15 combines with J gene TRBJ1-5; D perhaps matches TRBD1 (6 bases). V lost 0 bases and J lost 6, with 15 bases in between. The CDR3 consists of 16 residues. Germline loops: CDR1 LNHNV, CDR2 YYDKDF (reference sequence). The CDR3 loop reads CATSRDQGKGSQPQHF. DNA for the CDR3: TGTGCCACCAGCAGAGATCAGGGGAAAGGGAGTCAGCCCCAGCATTTT.

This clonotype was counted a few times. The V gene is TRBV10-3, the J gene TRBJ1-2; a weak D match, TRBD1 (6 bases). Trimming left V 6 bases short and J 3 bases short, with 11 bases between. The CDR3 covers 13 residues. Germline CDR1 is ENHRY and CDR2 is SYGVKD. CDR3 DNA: TGTGCCATCAGGAACAGGGAGGACTATGGCTACACCTTC. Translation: CAIRNREDYGYTF.

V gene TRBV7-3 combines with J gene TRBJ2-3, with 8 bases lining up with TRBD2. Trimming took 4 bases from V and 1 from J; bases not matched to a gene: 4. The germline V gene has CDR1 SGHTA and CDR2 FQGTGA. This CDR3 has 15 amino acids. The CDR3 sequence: CASSSQLAGTDTQYF. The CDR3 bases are TGTGCCAGCAGCTCTCAACTAGCGGGCACAGATACGCAGTATTTT. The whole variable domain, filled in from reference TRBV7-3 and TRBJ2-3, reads GAGVSQTPSNKVTEKGKYVELRCDPISGHTALYWYRQSLGQGPEFLIYFQGTGAADDSGLPNDRFFAVRPEGSVSTLKIQRTERGDSAVYLCASSSQLAGTDTQYFGPGTRLTVL.

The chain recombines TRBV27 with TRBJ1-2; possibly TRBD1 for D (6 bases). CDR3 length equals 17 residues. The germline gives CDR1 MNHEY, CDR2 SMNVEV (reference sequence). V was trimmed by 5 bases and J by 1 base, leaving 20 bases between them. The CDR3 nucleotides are TGTGCCAGCAGTCCCGGGACACTTTCGCCCTTTAACTATGGCTACACCTTC. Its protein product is CASSPGTLSPFNYGYTF.